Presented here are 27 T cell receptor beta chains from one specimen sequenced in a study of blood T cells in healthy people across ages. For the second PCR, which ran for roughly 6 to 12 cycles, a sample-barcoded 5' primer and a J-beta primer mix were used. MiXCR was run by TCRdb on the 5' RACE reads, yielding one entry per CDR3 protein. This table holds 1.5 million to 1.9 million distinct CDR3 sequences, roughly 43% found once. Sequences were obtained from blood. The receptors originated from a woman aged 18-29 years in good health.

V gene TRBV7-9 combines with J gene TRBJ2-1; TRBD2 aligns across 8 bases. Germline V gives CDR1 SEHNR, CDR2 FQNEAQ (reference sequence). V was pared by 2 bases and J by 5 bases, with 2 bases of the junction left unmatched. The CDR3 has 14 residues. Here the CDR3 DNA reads TGTGCCAGCAGCTTACCGGGACTAGACAATGAGCAGTTCTTC. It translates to CASSLPGLDNEQFF.

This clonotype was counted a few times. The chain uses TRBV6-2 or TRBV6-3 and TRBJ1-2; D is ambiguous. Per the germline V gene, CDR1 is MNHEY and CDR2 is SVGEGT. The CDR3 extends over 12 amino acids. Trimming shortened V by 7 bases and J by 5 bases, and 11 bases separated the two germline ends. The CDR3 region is CASTKTDYGYTF. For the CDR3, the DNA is TGTGCCAGCACCAAAACGGATTATGGCTACACCTTC.

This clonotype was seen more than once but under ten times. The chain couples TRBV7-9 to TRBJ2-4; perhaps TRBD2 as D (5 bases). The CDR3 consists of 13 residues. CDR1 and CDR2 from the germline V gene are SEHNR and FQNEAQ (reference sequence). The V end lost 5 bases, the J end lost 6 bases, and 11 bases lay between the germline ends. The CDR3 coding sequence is TGTGCCAGCAGCGTCCACGGAGGAAACATTCAGTACTTC. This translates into CASSVHGGNIQYF. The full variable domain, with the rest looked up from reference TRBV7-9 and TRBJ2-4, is DTGVSQNPRHKITKRGQNVTFRCDPISEHNRLYWYRQTLGQGPEFLTYFQNEAQLEKSRLLSDRFSAERPKGSFSTLEIQRTEQGDSAMYLCASSVHGGNIQYFGAGTRLSVL.

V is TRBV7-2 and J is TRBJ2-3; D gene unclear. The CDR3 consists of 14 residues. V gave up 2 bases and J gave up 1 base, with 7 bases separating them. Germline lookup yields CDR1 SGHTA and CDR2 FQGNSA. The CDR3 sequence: CASSLNGRTDTQYF. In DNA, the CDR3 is TGTGCCAGCAGCTTAAATGGCCGCACAGATACGCAGTATTTT.

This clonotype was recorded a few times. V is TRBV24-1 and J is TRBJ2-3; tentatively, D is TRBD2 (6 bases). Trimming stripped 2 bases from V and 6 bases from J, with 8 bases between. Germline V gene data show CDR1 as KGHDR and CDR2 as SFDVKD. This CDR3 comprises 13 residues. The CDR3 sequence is CATSDSGRDTQYF. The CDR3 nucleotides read TGTGCCACCAGTGATTCAGGGAGGGATACGCAGTATTTT.

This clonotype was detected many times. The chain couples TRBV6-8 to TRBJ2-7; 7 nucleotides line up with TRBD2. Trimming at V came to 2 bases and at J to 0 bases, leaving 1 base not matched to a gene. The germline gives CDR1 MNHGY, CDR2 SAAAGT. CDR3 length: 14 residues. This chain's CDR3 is CASSYRDYSYEQYF. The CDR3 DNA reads TGTGCCAGCAGTTACAGGGACTACTCCTACGAGCAGTACTTC.

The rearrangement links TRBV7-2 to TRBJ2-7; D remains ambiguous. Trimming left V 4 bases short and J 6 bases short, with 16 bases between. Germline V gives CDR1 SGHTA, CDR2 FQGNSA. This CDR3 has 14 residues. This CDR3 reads CASSSSWVAGEQYF. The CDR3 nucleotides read TGTGCCAGCAGCTCGTCCTGGGTAGCAGGCGAGCAGTACTTC.

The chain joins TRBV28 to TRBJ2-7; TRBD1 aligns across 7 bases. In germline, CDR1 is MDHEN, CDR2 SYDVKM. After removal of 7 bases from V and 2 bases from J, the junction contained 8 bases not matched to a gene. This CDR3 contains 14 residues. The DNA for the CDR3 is TGTGCCAGCACTTGGGGGACAGAAACCTACGAGCAGTACTTC. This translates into CASTWGTETYEQYF.

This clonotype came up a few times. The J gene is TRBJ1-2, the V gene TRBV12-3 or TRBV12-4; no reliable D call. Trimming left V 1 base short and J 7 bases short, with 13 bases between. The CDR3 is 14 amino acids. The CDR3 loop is CASSLDDLPGGYTF. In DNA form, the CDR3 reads TGTGCCAGCAGTTTAGACGATCTCCCGGGTGGCTACACCTTC.

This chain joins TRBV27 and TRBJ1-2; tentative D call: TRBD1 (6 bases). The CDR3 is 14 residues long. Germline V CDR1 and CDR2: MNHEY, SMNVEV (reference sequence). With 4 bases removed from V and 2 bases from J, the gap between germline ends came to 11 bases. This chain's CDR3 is CASSSTRGNYGYTF. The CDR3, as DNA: TGTGCCAGCAGTTCGACCAGGGGCAACTATGGCTACACCTTC.

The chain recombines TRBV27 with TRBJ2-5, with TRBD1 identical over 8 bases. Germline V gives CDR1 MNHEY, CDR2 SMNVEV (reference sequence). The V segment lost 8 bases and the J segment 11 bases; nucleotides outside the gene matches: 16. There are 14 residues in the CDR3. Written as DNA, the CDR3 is TGTGCCAGCGGGCCTCCAGGACAGGGTTTGGGGCAGTACTTC. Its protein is CASGPPGQGLGQYF.

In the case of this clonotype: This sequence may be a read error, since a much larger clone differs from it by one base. CDR3 residues: CSVRPLSNEQFF. The CDR3 DNA sequence: TGCAGCGTACGCCCCCTTTCCAATGAGCAGTTCTTC. This sequence joins TRBV29-1 and TRBJ2-1, with D uncertain. V shed 6 bases and J shed 6 bases, with 12 bases lying between them. CDR1 and CDR2 (germline): SQVTM, ANQGSEA. The CDR3 runs to 12 residues.

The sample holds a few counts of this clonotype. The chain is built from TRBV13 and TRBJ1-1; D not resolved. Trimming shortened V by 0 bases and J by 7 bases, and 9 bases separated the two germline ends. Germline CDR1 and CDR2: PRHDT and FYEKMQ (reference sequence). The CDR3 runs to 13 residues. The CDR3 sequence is CASSLGIGVEAFF. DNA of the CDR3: TGTGCCAGCAGCTTAGGAATAGGAGTTGAAGCTTTCTTT.

DNA of the CDR3: TGTGCCAGCAGGTCACATGGCGGGCCCTCCTACGAGCAGTACTTC. It yields the protein CASRSHGGPSYEQYF. The V gene is TRBV28, the J gene TRBJ2-7, with a possible D match to TRBD2 (5 bases). The CDR3 runs 15 residues. Germline-derived CDR1 and CDR2 are MDHEN and SYDVKM. The V and J ends lost 6 bases and 0 bases respectively, with 15 bases between them.

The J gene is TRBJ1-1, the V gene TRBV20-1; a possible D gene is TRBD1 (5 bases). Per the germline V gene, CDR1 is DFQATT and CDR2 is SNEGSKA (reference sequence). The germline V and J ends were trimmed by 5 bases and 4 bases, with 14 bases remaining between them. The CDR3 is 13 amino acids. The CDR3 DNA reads TGCAGTGCTGCCAGGGCCGCCGGCACTGAAGCTTTCTTT. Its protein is CSAARAAGTEAFF.

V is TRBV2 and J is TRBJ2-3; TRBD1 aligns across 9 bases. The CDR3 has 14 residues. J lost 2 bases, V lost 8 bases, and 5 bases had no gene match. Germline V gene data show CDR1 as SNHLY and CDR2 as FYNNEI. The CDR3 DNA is TGTGCCAGCTATCGGACAGGGGACACAGATACGCAGTATTTT. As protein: CASYRTGDTDTQYF.

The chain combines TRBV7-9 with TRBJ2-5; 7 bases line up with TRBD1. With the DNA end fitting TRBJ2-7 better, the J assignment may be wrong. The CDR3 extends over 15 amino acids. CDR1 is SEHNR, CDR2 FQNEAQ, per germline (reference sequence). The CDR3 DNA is TGTGCCAGCAGCATCGGGACAGCCAAAGGCGACGAGCAGTACTTC. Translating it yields CASSIGTAKGDEQYF.

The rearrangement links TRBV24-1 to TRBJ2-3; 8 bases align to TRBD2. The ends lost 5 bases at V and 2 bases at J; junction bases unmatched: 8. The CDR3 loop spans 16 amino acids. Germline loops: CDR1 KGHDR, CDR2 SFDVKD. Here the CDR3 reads CATSGGLSGVTDTQYF. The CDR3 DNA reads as TGTGCCACCAGTGGAGGCCTTAGCGGGGTCACAGATACGCAGTATTTT.

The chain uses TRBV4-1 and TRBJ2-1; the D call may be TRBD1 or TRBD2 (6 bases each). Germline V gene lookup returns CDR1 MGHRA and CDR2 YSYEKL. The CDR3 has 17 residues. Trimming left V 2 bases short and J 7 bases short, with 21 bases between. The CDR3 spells CASSQPGTGAGLNEQFF. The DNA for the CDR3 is TGCGCCAGCAGCCAACCAGGTACGGGGGCCGGATTGAATGAGCAGTTCTTC.

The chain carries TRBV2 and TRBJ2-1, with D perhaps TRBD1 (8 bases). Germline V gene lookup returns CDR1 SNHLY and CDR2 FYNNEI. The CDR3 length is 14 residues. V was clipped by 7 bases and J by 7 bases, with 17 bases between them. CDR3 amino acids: CASIKGGDRNEQFF. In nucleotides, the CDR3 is TGTGCCAGCATAAAGGGGGGGGACAGGAATGAGCAGTTCTTC.

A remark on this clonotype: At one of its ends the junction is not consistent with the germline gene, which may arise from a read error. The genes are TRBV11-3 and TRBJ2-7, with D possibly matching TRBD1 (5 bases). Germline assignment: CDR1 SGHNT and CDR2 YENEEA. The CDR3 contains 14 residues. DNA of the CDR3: TGTGCCAACAGCTTAGACAGCGTCTCTAACGAGCAGTACTTC. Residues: CANSLDSVSNEQYF. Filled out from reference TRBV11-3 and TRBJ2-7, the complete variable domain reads EAGVVQSPRYKIIEKKQPVAFWCNPISGHNTLYWYLQNLGQGPELLIRYENEEAVDDSQLPKDRFSAERLKGVDSTLKIQPAELGDSAVYLCANSLDSVSNEQYFGPGTRLTVT.

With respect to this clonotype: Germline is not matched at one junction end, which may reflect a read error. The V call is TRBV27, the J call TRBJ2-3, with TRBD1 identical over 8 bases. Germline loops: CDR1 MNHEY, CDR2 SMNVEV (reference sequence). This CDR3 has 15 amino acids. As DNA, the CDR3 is TGTGCCAGCAGTCCCGGACAGGGAGGCACAGATACGAAGTATTTT. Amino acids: CASSPGQGGTDTKYF.

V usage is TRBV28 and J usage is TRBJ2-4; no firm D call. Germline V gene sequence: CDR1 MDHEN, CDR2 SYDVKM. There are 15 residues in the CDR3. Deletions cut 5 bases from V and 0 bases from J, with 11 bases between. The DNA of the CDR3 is TGTGCCAGCAGTAGTTACCGAATAGCCAAAAACATTCAGTACTTC. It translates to CASSSYRIAKNIQYF.

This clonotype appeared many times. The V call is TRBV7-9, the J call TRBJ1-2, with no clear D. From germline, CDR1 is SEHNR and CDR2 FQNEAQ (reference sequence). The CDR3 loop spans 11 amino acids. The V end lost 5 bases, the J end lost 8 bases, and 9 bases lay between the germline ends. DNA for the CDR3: TGTGCCAGCAGCAGCCCCCCCGGCTACACCTTC. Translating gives CASSSPPGYTF.

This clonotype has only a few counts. CDR3 in DNA: TGTGCCAGCAGTTATAGAAGGGGTGGCAATCAGCCCCAGCATTTT. This translates into CASSYRRGGNQPQHF. The V and J genes are TRBV6-5 and TRBJ1-5, with a possible D match to TRBD1 (5 bases). The ends were cut back, 3 bases at V and 2 bases at J, with 11 bases in the middle. Germline CDR1 is MNHEY and CDR2 is SVGAGI. There are 15 residues in the CDR3.

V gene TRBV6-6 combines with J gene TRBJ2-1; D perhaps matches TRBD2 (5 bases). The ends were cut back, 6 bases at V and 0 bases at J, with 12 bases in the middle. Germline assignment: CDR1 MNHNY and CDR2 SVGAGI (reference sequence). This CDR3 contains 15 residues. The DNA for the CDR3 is TGTGCCAGCAGAGGGCGGGTCGGCTCCTACAATGAGCAGTTCTTC. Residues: CASRGRVGSYNEQFF.

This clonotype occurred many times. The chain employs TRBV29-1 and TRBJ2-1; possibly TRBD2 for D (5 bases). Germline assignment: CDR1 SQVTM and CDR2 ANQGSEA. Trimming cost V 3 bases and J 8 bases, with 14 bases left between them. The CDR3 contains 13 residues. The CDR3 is CSVERAYKHEQFF. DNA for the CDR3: TGCAGCGTTGAGCGGGCCTATAAACATGAGCAGTTCTTC.